One TCR beta chain is described in this entry. The sample is drawn from a study of shared T cell receptors in the human thymus. Produced via immunoSEQ multiplex PCR; TCRdb's table is partial and in-frame only. The table lists some 720,000 clones, roughly 88% of them singletons. The V and J ends lost 5 bases and 1 base respectively, with 18 bases between them. The CDR3 has 16 residues. Germline assignment: CDR1 SQVTM and CDR2 ANQGSEA. The same specimen was also included in a second study, on human thymus T cells. According to that study: Healthy Finnish infants undergoing corrective surgery for congenital heart defects were the donors. Resections obtained during corrective heart surgery supplied the thymus tissue. Thymic and blood repertoires appeared to show biased V and J gene usage. Related research described thymic repertoires that were highly overlapping among unrelated individuals.

The sample consisted of thymocytes. The sequence was collected from a boy under three years old with a congenital heart defect. The chain carries TRBV29-1 and TRBJ2-1, with a tentative D call TRBD1 (5 bases). As DNA, the CDR3 is TGCAGCGTTATGTTAGGGGTTGTCCCTTCCTACAATGAGCAGTTCTTC. Its translation is CSVMLGVVPSYNEQFF.